This T cell receptor (beta chain) was obtained from a study of monozygotic twins with inflammatory bowel disease (dated by TCRdb to the late 2010s). Describing the broader study: A total of around 30 monozygotic twin pairs were included in the full study, comprising nine German pairs (four IBD-concordant, five IBD-discordant) and 19 IBD-discordant Danish pairs. The search for disease-associated traits relied mainly on comparing IBD patients with their genetically identical healthy co-twins within discordant pairs. Each individual had, on average, about 151 000 unique TCRalpha sequences and 181 000 unique TCRbeta sequences available for analysis.

Per the germline V gene (reference sequence), MNHEY is the CDR1 and SMNVEV is the CDR2. The cysteine opens and the phenylalanine closes a CDR3 of 13 amino acids. No nucleotide data were recorded. The method behind the library was 5' RACE. For each TCR library, around 3,800 ng of total RNA was used. For each sample, cDNA synthesis was carried out in eight separate reactions using SMARTScribe reverse transcriptase. During cDNA synthesis, template switching was used to introduce unique molecular identifiers that contained a 6-nucleotide sample barcode. Amplification of TCRalpha and TCRbeta cDNA involved two nested PCRs of 16 and 9 cycles, and each PCR was followed by bead purification. Before amplification, cDNA was treated with uracil DNA-glycosylase and purified using the QIAquick PCR purification kit. The second PCR added Illumina TruSeq-compatible adapters along with sample-specific barcodes. Library quality and concentration were assessed using TapeStation and Qubit, and approximately 5 ng of each library was pooled. Sequencing of the pooled libraries was done on an Illumina HiSeq2500 single-index Rapid Run using custom sequencing primers and 2 x 100 bp reads. Regarding the original processing steps: UMI-based consensus assembly with MiGEC version 1.2.6 was used to correct PCR and sequencing errors. MiXCR version 2.1.1 was used for V(D)J alignment, clonotype assembly and CDR3 extraction. Normalisation of gene usage, clonotype sharing and MAIT/NKT TCR abundance was achieved by analysing the top 1000, 10 000 and 20 000 clonotypes per sample. After downsampling to 27 000 UMIs, diversity was calculated as the inverse Simpson index using the vegan R package. Statistical testing used paired Mann-Whitney U tests on the discordant twin pairs and applied Benjamini-Hochberg correction for multiple testing. TCRdb reprocessed the reads and provides one entry for every CDR3 protein sequence; no DNA is given. None of the V and J calls come from the authors' own analysis; TCRdb made them. In this sample's table one finds about 450,000 distinct CDR3 sequences. Of the sample, roughly 2.2% is held by the ten largest clones.

From each donor, an approximately 2.4 ml peripheral blood sample was collected into PAXgene tubes and kept at -80 degrees C. Without T cell sorting, total RNA was isolated from whole blood using the PAXgene blood miRNA kit on an automated QIAcube. Peripheral blood from monozygotic twin pairs concordant or discordant for inflammatory bowel disease was subjected to deep TCRalpha and TCRbeta repertoire profiling with unique molecular barcoding. Smoking habits were recorded for all twin pairs, and each individual was classified as a current, former or never smoker. On this clonotype: Its antigen is still unknown.

What the work shows at the level of the full study, not this receptor alone: Concordant and discordant twins showed no difference in repertoire similarity, possibly because of limited statistical power. Differing immunosuppressive treatments among patients may have added background noise and inter-individual variability to the repertoires. A decrease in TCRbeta repertoire diversity, as measured by inverse Simpson index, was observed in IBD patients compared with their healthy co-twins. Compared with healthy twins, IBD patients shared fewer clonotypes with other individuals, and the difference was most pronounced in patients with signs of disease activity. Different T cell subtypes could not be distinguished in the analysis. The results gave no support for a single strong signal or clonotype linked to IBD.

The rearrangement combines TRBV27 with TRBJ1-3; TCRdb reports TRBD1, a call that lacks DNA to check it against. This receptor was identified in a human donor with ulcerative colitis or Crohn's disease, or a healthy co-twin of an affected twin (not recorded which). Sequencing used blood. The CDR3 reads as follows: CASRERTVPSLYF.